The sequence of this T cell receptor (beta chain) was determined in a study of blood T cell repertoires in COVID-19. Germline CDR1 is SGHRS and CDR2 is YFSETQ. Trimming took 0 bases from V and 7 from J, leaving 13 bases between them. The CDR3 length is 14 residues. TCRdb's copy holds only in-frame clones and misses some; the assay was immunoSEQ multiplex PCR. The data contain 350,000 or so clones, roughly 87% of them seen just once; the ten biggest clones take up under 5%. During active infection, Seattle patients enrolled and were then monitored through disease. The chain is built from TRBV5-1 and TRBJ1-2; D remains ambiguous. The sequence was obtained from a woman aged 55-69 years with COVID-19, enrolled during active disease. Sequencing input: peripheral blood. As DNA, the CDR3 is TGCGCCAGCAGCTTGGAATGGGGAGCGAGTGGCTACACCTTC. The encoded protein is CASSLEWGASGYTF.